Below are 5 T cell receptor beta chains sequenced from a single sample in a study of OX40 agonist ivuxolimab in advanced cancers. Data came from immunoSEQ multiplex PCR; TCRdb stores just in-frame clones and leaves some out. The table records tens of thousands of clones, 75% to 95% of them present only once. The specimen comprised CD4+ or CD8+ T cells sorted from blood, sampled in a trial of the OX40 agonist ivuxolimab. All receptors come from an adult with an advanced solid tumor such as melanoma, head and neck, liver or kidney cancer.

The J gene is TRBJ1-3, the V gene TRBV4-3; D uncertain. V lost 0 bases and J lost 0, with 12 bases in between. Germline-derived CDR1 and CDR2 are LGHNA and YSLEER. The CDR3 loop spans 17 amino acids. As DNA, the CDR3 is TGCGCCAGCAGCCAAGATTCGGCGGGTCCCTCTGGAAACACCATATATTTT. It specifies CASSQDSAGPSGNTIYF.

CDR3 protein: CATSRRGTLGEDTQYF. The CDR3, as DNA: TGTGCCACCAGCAGACGCGGGACCCTAGGAGAAGATACGCAGTATTTT. The J gene is TRBJ2-3, the V gene TRBV15; possible D gene TRBD2, 6 bases. Deletions cut 2 bases from V and 5 bases from J, with 17 bases between. Germline V gene sequence: CDR1 LNHNV, CDR2 YYDKDF (reference sequence). There are 16 residues in the CDR3.

V gene TRBV19 combines with J gene TRBJ2-1, with TRBD2 matching over 9 bases. CDR3 length equals 15 residues. Germline CDR1 reads LNHDA; CDR2 reads SQIVND (reference sequence). V trimming: 5 bases; J trimming: 7 bases; junction bases outside the gene matches: 9. As DNA, the CDR3 is TGTGCCAGTAGTCTCTGGGGTAGCGGGAGAAATGAGCAGTTCTTC. Its translation: CASSLWGSGRNEQFF.

The sample holds one count of this clone. The chain uses TRBV5-4 and TRBJ2-7; D uncertain. The V and J ends lost 0 bases and 8 bases respectively, with 6 bases between them. This CDR3 contains 11 residues. Germline CDR1 is SGHNT and CDR2 is YYREEE (reference sequence). Here the CDR3 DNA reads TGTGCCAGCAGCTTGGGTGAGCAGCAGTACTTC. Protein: CASSLGEQQYF.

This chain links TRBV5-6 with TRBJ1-2; D possibly corresponds to TRBD1 (5 bases). V was clipped by 4 bases and J by 2 bases, with 12 bases between them. The CDR3 spans 14 residues. Germline-derived CDR1 and CDR2 are SGHDT and YYEEEE. In DNA form, the CDR3 reads TGTGCCAGCAGCCTGGGGGAGGCAAACTATGGCTACACCTTC. Residues: CASSLGEANYGYTF.